This T cell receptor (beta chain) stems from a study of CD8+ T cells in alopecia areata. Study as a whole: Among treated patients, oral tofacitinib was administered at 5 to 10 mg twice daily.

Study results and caveats: Normal skin's resident alphabeta T cells are sequenced alongside lesional scalp T cells. Expanded CD8+ clones among the top 100, and scalp clonality, were significantly decreased by tofacitinib.

Documented treatment: oral pan-JAK inhibitor, 5-10 mg twice daily. On this clone: Its antigen is as yet unknown.

The CDR3 spans 16 residues. J gave up 9 bases and V 0 bases, and 5 bases lay outside the gene matches. Looked up from germline, CDR1 is KGHSH and CDR2 is LQKENI. RNA, once extracted, was reverse transcribed into cDNA for use as the sequencing template. Produced via immunoSEQ multiplex PCR; TCRdb's table is partial and in-frame only. The sample includes roughly 190,000 clones, around 60% seen only once; the top ten take approximately 3.3%. This chain joins TRBV18 and TRBJ2-1; the match to TRBD2 covers 13 bases. The clonotype comes from a human donor with alopecia areata. This sample comprised CD4+ T cells sorted from blood, obtained at week 4, from a patient treated with tofacitinib. The DNA for the CDR3 is TGTGCCAGCTCACCACCGACTAGCGGGGGGAGAGGTGAGCAGTTCTTC. Its translation: CASSPPTSGGRGEQFF.